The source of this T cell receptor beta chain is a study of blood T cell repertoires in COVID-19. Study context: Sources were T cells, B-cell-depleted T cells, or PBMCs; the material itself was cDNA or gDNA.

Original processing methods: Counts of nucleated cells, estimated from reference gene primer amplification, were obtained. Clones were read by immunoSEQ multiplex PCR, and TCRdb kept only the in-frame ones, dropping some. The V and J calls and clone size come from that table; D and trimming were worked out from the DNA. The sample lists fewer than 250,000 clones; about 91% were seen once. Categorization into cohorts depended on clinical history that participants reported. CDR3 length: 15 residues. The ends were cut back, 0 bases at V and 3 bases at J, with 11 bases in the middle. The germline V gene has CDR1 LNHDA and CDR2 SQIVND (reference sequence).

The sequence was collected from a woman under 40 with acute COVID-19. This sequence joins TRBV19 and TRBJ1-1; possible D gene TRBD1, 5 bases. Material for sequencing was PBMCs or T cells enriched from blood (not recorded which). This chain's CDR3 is CASSIEARGDTEAFF. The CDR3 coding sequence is TGTGCCAGTAGTATAGAGGCACGGGGGGACACTGAAGCTTTCTTT.